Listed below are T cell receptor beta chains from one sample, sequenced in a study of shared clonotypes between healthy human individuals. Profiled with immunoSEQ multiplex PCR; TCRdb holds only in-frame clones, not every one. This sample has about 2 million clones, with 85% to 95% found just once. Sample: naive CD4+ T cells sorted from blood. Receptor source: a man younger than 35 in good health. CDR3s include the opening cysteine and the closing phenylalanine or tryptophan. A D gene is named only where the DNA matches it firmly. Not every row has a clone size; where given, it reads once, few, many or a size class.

CASSPRGSGAEKLFF,TGTGCCAGCTCACCACGAGGGTCTGGGGCTGAAAAACTGTTTTTT,NA,TRBV18,NA,TRBJ1-4
CATATSGGRVGTQYF,TGTGCCACGGCGACTAGCGGGGGCAGGGTGGGGACCCAGTACTTC,NA,TRBV10-3,TRBD2,TRBJ2-5
CAISDTGGNIQYF,TGTGCCATCAGTGATACAGGGGGAAACATTCAGTACTTC,NA,TRBV10-3,TRBD1,TRBJ2-4
CASSSDRGNTGELFF,TGTGCCAGCTCATCCGACAGGGGAAACACCGGGGAGCTGTTTTTT,NA,TRBV18,TRBD1,TRBJ2-2
CASSVGGREQFF,TGTGCCAGCAGCGTAGGGGGGCGAGAGCAGTTCTTC,NA,TRBV9,NA,TRBJ2-1
CSGDRSNTEAFF,TGCAGCGGGGACCGCTCGAACACTGAAGCTTTCTTT,NA,TRBV29-1,NA,TRBJ1-1
CASSLRVDTGELFF,TGTGCCAGCAGCTTGCGGGTGGACACCGGGGAGCTGTTTTTT,NA,TRBV5-4,NA,TRBJ2-2
CASSVGTVNEKLFF,TGTGCCAGCAGTGTTGGGACTGTGAATGAAAAACTGTTTTTT,NA,TRBV2,NA,TRBJ1-4
CASSIGTGLNQPQHF,TGCGCCAGCAGCATAGGGACGGGACTCAATCAGCCCCAGCATTTT,NA,TRBV5-1,NA,TRBJ1-5
CASSLMVNSNQPQHF,TGTGCCAGCAGTTTAATGGTAAATAGCAATCAGCCCCAGCATTTT,NA,TRBV28,NA,TRBJ1-5
CASSFPPAGGQETQYF,TGTGCCAGCAGCTTTCCCCCGGCGGGAGGGCAAGAGACCCAGTACTTC,NA,TRBV5-4,TRBD2,TRBJ2-5
CASSDGRGTDTQYF,TGTGCCAGCAGTGACGGACGGGGGACAGATACGCAGTATTTT,NA,TRBV6-1,NA,TRBJ2-3
CATSSLFYPNYGYTF,TGTGCCACCAGCAGCTTGTTCTACCCTAACTATGGCTACACCTTC,NA,TRBV15,NA,TRBJ1-2
CASSPPTGSNEKLFF,TGTGCCAGCAGTCCCCCGACTGGGAGTAATGAAAAACTGTTTTTT,NA,TRBV6-6,NA,TRBJ1-4
CAISVVQGTGNTIYF,TGTGCCATCAGTGTCGTCCAGGGCACTGGAAACACCATATATTTT,NA,TRBV10-3,NA,TRBJ1-3
CASSETSGISNEQFF,TGTGCCAGCAGTGAAACTAGCGGGATAAGCAATGAGCAGTTCTTC,NA,TRBV2,TRBD2,TRBJ2-1
CASSLRTETQYF,TGTGCCAGCAGCTTAAGGACAGAGACCCAGTACTTC,NA,TRBV7-9,NA,TRBJ2-5
CASSSGTGPYNEQFF,TGTGCCAGCAGCTCCGGGACAGGACCCTACAATGAGCAGTTCTTC,NA,TRBV7-3,TRBD1,TRBJ2-1
CASSLGRAFYEQYF,TGTGCCAGCAGCTTAGGGAGGGCATTCTACGAGCAGTACTTC,NA,TRBV7-9,NA,TRBJ2-7
CASSLGGRANEKLFF,TGTGCCAGCAGCCTTGGGGGGAGGGCTAATGAAAAACTGTTTTTT,NA,TRBV7-2,NA,TRBJ1-4
CASSMSREGGYGYTF,TGTGCCAGTAGTATGTCCCGGGAGGGAGGTTATGGCTACACCTTC,NA,TRBV19,NA,TRBJ1-2
CASSPEGVARVSQPQHF,TGTGCCAGCAGCCCCGAGGGGGTGGCCAGGGTGAGTCAGCCCCAGCATTTT,NA,TRBV11-2,NA,TRBJ1-5
CASSLYGTSRTDTQYF,TGCGCCAGCAGCCTGTATGGGACTAGCCGCACAGATACGCAGTATTTT,NA,TRBV4-3,TRBD2,TRBJ2-3
CASSLSVGIETQYF,TGTGCCAGCAGCTTATCGGTAGGGATAGAGACCCAGTACTTC,NA,TRBV7-9,NA,TRBJ2-5
CASSPGTADEETQYF,TGCGCCAGCAGCCCGGGGACTGCCGACGAAGAGACCCAGTACTTC,once,TRBV4-3,NA,TRBJ2-5
CASSLDKGGTGAYEQYF,TGCGCCAGCAGCTTGGATAAGGGTGGGACAGGGGCCTACGAGCAGTACTTC,NA,TRBV5-1,TRBD1,TRBJ2-7
CAISEGLANTGELFF,TGTGCCATCAGTGAGGGGCTAGCCAACACCGGGGAGCTGTTTTTT,NA,TRBV10-3,NA,TRBJ2-2
CASSIFSSYNSPLHF,TGTGCCAGCAGCATTTTCAGCTCCTATAATTCACCCCTCCACTTT,NA,TRBV9,NA,TRBJ1-6
CASSFGTGGGNEKLFF,TGTGCCAGCAGCTTTGGTACAGGGGGCGGTAATGAAAAACTGTTTTTT,NA,TRBV5-4,TRBD1,TRBJ1-4
CASSLSGTGVYGYTF,TGCGCCAGCAGCCTTTCCGGGACAGGGGTTTATGGCTACACCTTC,NA,TRBV5-1,TRBD1,TRBJ1-2
CASSSIPGQGNEKLFF,TGCGCCAGCAGCTCGATTCCGGGACAGGGGAATGAAAAACTGTTTTTT,NA,TRBV5-1,TRBD1,TRBJ1-4
CASSSTGLRTDTQYF,TGCGCCAGCAGCTCGACTGGACTACGCACAGATACGCAGTATTTT,NA,TRBV5-1,NA,TRBJ2-3
CASSVREGSGGTQYF,TGTGCCAGCAGCGTAAGGGAGGGTAGCGGTGGCACGCAGTATTTT,once,TRBV9,TRBD2,TRBJ2-3
CASSRSGDANTGELFF,TGCGCCAGCAGCCGCTCCGGGGACGCGAACACCGGGGAGCTGTTTTTT,NA,TRBV5-1,NA,TRBJ2-2
CASSFTGNSYEQYF,TGTGCCAGCAGCTTTACAGGGAACTCCTACGAGCAGTACTTC,once,TRBV7-9,NA,TRBJ2-7
CAWGPDSDNSPLHF,TGTGCCTGGGGTCCGGACAGCGATAATTCACCCCTCCACTTT,once,TRBV30,NA,TRBJ1-6
CASTVRGAAKNIQYF,TGTGCCAGCACCGTGAGGGGGGCCGCCAAAAACATTCAGTACTTC,NA,TRBV27,NA,TRBJ2-4
CASGRATSGSHEQYF,TGTGCCAGCGGCCGAGCGACTAGCGGGTCCCACGAGCAGTACTTC,NA,TRBV6-5,TRBD2,TRBJ2-7
CASSPPSGGSYEQYF,TGTGCCAGCTCACCCCCCAGCGGGGGATCCTACGAGCAGTACTTC,NA,TRBV18,TRBD2,TRBJ2-7
CASSAGLAQNYEQYF,TGTGCCAGCTCGGCGGGACTAGCGCAGAACTACGAGCAGTACTTC,NA,TRBV18,TRBD2,TRBJ2-7
CAGESARYNEQFF,TGTGCCGGAGAGTCGGCTAGATACAATGAGCAGTTCTTC,NA,TRBV6-1,NA,TRBJ2-1
CASSFGQGGNEQFF,TGTGCCAGCAGCTTCGGGCAGGGAGGGAATGAGCAGTTCTTC,NA,TRBV5-6,TRBD2,TRBJ2-1
CASSSGSTGGLGTEAFF,TGTGCCAGCAGCTCAGGGTCTACAGGGGGATTGGGGACTGAAGCTTTCTTT,NA,TRBV7-9,TRBD1,TRBJ1-1
CASSRGNYLNGYTF,TGTGCCAGCAGCAGGGGGAATTATCTGAATGGCTACACCTTC,NA,TRBV2,TRBD1,TRBJ1-2
CASSATSRGEAFF,TGTGCCAGCAGTGCCACATCCCGAGGGGAAGCTTTCTTT,once,TRBV6-1,NA,TRBJ1-1
CAWSSVLTPLSSYNEQFF,TGTGCCTGGAGTAGTGTACTGACACCGTTAAGCTCCTACAATGAGCAGTTCTTC,once,TRBV30,NA,TRBJ2-1
CASSSLGRDSAYNQPQHF,TGTGCCAGCAGTTCTTTAGGTAGGGACAGTGCCTACAATCAGCCCCAGCATTTT,NA,TRBV27,TRBD1,TRBJ1-5
CASSNRVDQPQHF,TGTGCCAGCAGTAACAGGGTCGACCAGCCCCAGCATTTT,NA,TRBV6-5,NA,TRBJ1-5
CASPDSNQPQHF,TGTGCCAGCCCGGATAGCAATCAGCCCCAGCATTTT,NA,TRBV28,NA,TRBJ1-5
CASSSTVRMNYGYTF,TGTGCCAGTAGTAGTACCGTCAGAATGAACTATGGCTACACCTTC,NA,TRBV19,NA,TRBJ1-2
CAWSVSKTQYF,TGTGCCTGGAGTGTCTCCAAGACCCAGTACTTC,NA,TRBV30,NA,TRBJ2-5
CASSTRTGTDTQYF,TGTGCCAGCAGTACCAGGACAGGCACAGATACGCAGTATTTT,NA,TRBV25-1,NA,TRBJ2-3
CASSWTPDNSPLHF,TGCGCCAGCAGCTGGACACCGGATAATTCACCCCTCCACTTT,NA,TRBV5-1,NA,TRBJ1-6
CASSRGAINSPLHF,TGTGCCAGCAGCCGAGGGGCCATTAATTCACCCCTCCACTTT,NA,TRBV7-3,NA,TRBJ1-6
CASRSWTSGWDTQYF,TGCGCCAGCAGGTCGTGGACTAGCGGCTGGGATACGCAGTATTTT,NA,TRBV10-1,TRBD2,TRBJ2-3